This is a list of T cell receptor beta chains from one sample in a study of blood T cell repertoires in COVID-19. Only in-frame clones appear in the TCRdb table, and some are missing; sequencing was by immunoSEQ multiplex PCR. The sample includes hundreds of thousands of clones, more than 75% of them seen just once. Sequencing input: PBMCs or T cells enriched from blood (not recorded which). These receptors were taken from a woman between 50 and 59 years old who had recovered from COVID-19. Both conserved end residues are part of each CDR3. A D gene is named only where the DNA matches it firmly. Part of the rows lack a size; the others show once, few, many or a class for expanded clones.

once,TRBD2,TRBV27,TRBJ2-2,CASSLRLAGSTGELFF,TGTGCCAGCAGTTTACGGCTAGCGGGTTCGACCGGGGAGCTGTTTTTT
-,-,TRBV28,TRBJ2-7,CASSSGTNDEQYF,TGTGCCAGCAGTTCGGGGACAAACGACGAGCAGTACTTC
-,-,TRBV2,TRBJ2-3,CASSDRLLSTDTQYF,TGTGCCAGCAGTGACAGACTCCTTTCCACAGATACGCAGTATTTT
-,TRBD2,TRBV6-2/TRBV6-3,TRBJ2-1,CASSTPGLAEYDLYNEQFF,TGTGCCAGCAGTACGCCGGGACTAGCGGAGTACGATTTGTACAATGAGCAGTTCTTC
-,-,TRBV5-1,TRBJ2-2,CASSLEATAKSTGELFF,TGCGCCAGCAGCTTGGAGGCGACAGCTAAGAGCACCGGGGAGCTGTTTTTT
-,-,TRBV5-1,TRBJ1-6,CASSLRTDTNSPLHF,TGCGCCAGCAGCCTACGGACAGATACTAATTCACCCCTCCACTTT
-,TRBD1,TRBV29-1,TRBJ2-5,CSVEDGNRGSRETQYF,TGCAGCGTTGAAGACGGAAACAGGGGGTCTCGGGAGACCCAGTACTTC
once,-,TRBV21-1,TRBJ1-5,CASSKRVEDSNQPQHF,TGTGCCAGCAGCAAAAGGGTGGAGGATAGCAATCAGCCCCAGCATTTT
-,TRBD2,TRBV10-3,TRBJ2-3,CAIRPGTTITDTQYF,TGTGCCATCAGACCCGGGACTACCATCACAGATACGCAGTATTTT
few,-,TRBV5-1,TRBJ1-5,CANSDRPYSNQPQHF,TGCGCCAACTCGGACAGACCTTATAGCAATCAGCCCCAGCATTTT
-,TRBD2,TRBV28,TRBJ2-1,CASRTGTSGTFEQFF,TGTGCCAGCAGGACCGGGACTAGCGGGACTTTTGAGCAGTTCTTC
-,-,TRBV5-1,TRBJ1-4,CASSLAGRSQLFF,TGCGCCAGCAGCTTGGCCGGTAGGAGCCAACTGTTTTTT
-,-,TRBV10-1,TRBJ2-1,CASSAEDEQFF,TGCGCCAGCAGTGCCGAGGATGAGCAGTTCTTC
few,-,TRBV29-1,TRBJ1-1,CSANLNTEAFF,TGCAGCGCTAATCTGAACACTGAAGCTTTCTTT
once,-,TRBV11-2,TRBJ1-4,CASTKFSGKGEKLFF,TGTGCCAGCACCAAATTTTCCGGGAAGGGTGAAAAACTGTTTTTT
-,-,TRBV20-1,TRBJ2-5,CSASSGEDETQYF,TGCAGTGCTAGTTCAGGGGAAGACGAGACCCAGTACTTC
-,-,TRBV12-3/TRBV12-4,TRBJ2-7,CASNFTVSYEQYF,TGTGCCAGCAACTTCACAGTATCCTACGAGCAGTACTTC
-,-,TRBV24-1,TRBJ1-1,CATRAANTEAFF,TGTGCCACCAGGGCGGCGAACACTGAAGCTTTCTTT
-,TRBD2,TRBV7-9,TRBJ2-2,CASSLRTSGNTGELFF,TGTGCCAGCAGCTTAAGGACTAGCGGGAACACCGGGGAGCTGTTTTTT
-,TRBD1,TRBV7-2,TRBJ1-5,CASSPPGTVSNQPQHF,TGTGCCAGCAGCCCGCCCGGGACAGTAAGCAATCAGCCCCAGCATTTT
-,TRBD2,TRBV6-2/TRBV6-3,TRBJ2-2,CASRLSGGGSFIKYNTGELFF,TGTGCCAGCCGCCTCTCTGGAGGCGGGAGTTTCATAAAATACAACACCGGGGAGCTGTTTTTT
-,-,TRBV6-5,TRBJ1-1,CASTRQPNTEAFF,TGTGCCAGCACCCGACAGCCTAACACTGAAGCTTTCTTT
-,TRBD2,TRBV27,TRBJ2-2,CASSVRGAGGYTGELFF,TGTGCCAGCAGCGTAAGGGGAGCGGGAGGTTACACCGGGGAGCTGTTTTTT
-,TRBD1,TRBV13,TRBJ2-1,CASSLEGAPDNEQFF,TGTGCCAGCAGCTTAGAGGGGGCCCCAGACAATGAGCAGTTCTTC
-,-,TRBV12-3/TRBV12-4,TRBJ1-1,CASSASSGAEAFF,TGTGCCAGCAGTGCAAGCTCAGGGGCTGAAGCTTTCTTT
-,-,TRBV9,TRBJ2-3,CASSVVGRNTDTQYF,TGTGCCAGCAGCGTAGTGGGCAGAAACACAGATACGCAGTATTTT
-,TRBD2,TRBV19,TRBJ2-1,CASSASMWGEGLPRRDNEQFF,TGTGCCAGTAGTGCTTCCATGTGGGGGGAGGGCCTTCCGCGCCGTGACAATGAGCAGTTCTTC
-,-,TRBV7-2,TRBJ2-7,CASSLYGRDYEQYF,TGTGCCAGCAGCTTATACGGCAGGGACTACGAGCAGTACTTC
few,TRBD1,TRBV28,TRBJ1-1,CASSTGQNEAFF,TGTGCCAGCAGCACGGGACAGAATGAAGCTTTCTTT
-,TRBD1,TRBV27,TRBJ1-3,CASSPRQGGGNTIYF,TGTGCCAGCAGCCCTAGACAGGGTGGAGGAAACACCATATATTTT
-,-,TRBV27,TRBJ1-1,CASSLSYTLNTEAFF,TGTGCCAGCAGTTTATCGTACACCCTGAACACTGAAGCTTTCTTT
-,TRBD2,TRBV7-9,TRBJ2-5,CASSLVPSGSAETQYF,TGTGCCAGCAGCTTAGTTCCTAGCGGGAGTGCAGAGACCCAGTACTTC
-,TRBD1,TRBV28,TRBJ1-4,CASSSPPGQGGSTNEKLFF,TGTGCCAGCAGTTCACCTCCGGGACAGGGAGGTTCAACTAATGAAAAACTGTTTTTT
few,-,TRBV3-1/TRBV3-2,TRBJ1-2,CASSQDSGGRGYGYTF,TGTGCCAGCAGCCAAGATTCGGGGGGCCGCGGATATGGCTACACCTTC
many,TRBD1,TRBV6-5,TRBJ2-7,CASSPGQGRYEQYF,TGTGCCAGCAGTCCTGGACAGGGTCGCTACGAGCAGTACTTC
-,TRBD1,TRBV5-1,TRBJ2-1,CASSQGQGNEQFF,TGCGCCAGCAGCCAAGGACAGGGCAATGAGCAGTTCTTC
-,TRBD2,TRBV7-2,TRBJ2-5,CASSLGLGGGYETQYF,TGTGCCAGCAGCCTAGGGCTCGGCGGGGGATACGAGACCCAGTACTTC
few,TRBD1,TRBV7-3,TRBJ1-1,CASSFRTGTEAFF,TGTGCCAGCAGCTTCAGGACAGGAACTGAAGCTTTCTTT
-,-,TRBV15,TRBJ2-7,CATSDEGKTYEQYF,TGTGCCACCAGCGATGAGGGTAAGACCTACGAGCAGTACTTC
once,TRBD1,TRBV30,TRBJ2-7,CAWSGGRGFHEQYF,TGTGCCTGGAGTGGTGGCAGGGGGTTCCACGAGCAGTACTTC
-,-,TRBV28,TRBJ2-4,CASSFVIALGQNIQYF,TGTGCCAGCAGTTTCGTGATAGCGCTTGGACAAAACATTCAGTACTTC
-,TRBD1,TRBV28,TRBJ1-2,CATRSGQGAHGYTF,TGTGCCACCAGGTCGGGGCAGGGGGCGCATGGCTACACCTTC
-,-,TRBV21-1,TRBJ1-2,CASSKAHAEGYTF,TGTGCCAGCAGCAAAGCGCACGCCGAGGGCTACACCTTC
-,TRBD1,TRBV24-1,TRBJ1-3,CARTGAVSGNTIYF,TGTGCCAGGACAGGGGCGGTCTCTGGAAACACCATATATTTT
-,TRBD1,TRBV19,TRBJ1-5,CASSIFLGQGLVQPQHF,TGTGCCAGTAGTATCTTCCTGGGACAGGGGTTGGTTCAACCCCAGCATTTT
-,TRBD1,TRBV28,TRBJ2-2,CASTFRGLGGELFF,TGTGCCAGCACCTTTAGGGGGCTGGGCGGGGAGCTGTTTTTT
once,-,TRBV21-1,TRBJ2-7,CASRPDRGYEQYF,TGTGCCAGCCGTCCTGACAGGGGTTACGAGCAGTACTTC
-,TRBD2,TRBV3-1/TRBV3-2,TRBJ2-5,CASLQGGQETQYF,TGTGCCAGCCTGCAGGGAGGGCAAGAGACCCAGTACTTC
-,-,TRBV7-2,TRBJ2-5,CASSLARREETQYF,TGTGCCAGCAGCTTAGCGCGAAGGGAGGAGACCCAGTACTTC
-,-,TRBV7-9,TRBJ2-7,CASRPLKVSTYEQYF,TGTGCCAGCAGACCACTGAAAGTTTCGACCTACGAGCAGTACTTC
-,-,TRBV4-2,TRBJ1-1,CASSQVVGAVGEAFF,TGTGCCAGCAGCCAAGTTGTGGGGGCGGTGGGTGAAGCTTTCTTT
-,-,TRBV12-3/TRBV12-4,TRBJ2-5,CASSRQISETQYF,TGTGCCAGCAGCCGACAGATTTCAGAGACCCAGTACTTC
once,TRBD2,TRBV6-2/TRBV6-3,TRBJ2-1,CASSRLAETYNEQFF,TGTGCCAGCAGTCGACTAGCGGAGACCTACAATGAGCAGTTCTTC
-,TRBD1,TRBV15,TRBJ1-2,CATSRGQGGDYGYTF,TGTGCCACCAGCAGGGGACAGGGGGGGGACTATGGCTACACCTTC
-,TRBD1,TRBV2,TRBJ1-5,CASSEYYRGQGNQPQHF,TGTGCCAGCAGTGAATATTACAGGGGACAGGGGAATCAGCCCCAGCATTTT
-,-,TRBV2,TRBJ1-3,CASSEKWGAGGGNTIYF,TGTGCCAGCAGTGAAAAGTGGGGAGCCGGGGGTGGAAACACCATATATTTT
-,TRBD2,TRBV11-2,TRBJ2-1,CASSSSSGAYNEQFF,TGTGCCAGCAGCTCCTCTAGCGGTGCCTACAATGAGCAGTTCTTC